This TCR beta chain emerged from a study of T cell responses to AZD1222 COVID-19 vaccine. Across the whole study: Recipients boosted at about 4 weeks or about 12 weeks are pooled.

Study results and limitations: Donors skewed white British and female; clonal diversity was possibly underestimated. The peak T cell response came first, and repertoires were sampled only after it. Following two doses of AZD1222, Spike-specific TCR breadth and depth rose.

V lost 4 bases, J lost 8 bases, and 19 bases lay in between. The CDR3 runs to 15 residues. CDR1 is SGDLS, CDR2 YYNGEE, per germline. Comments on this clone: Its specificity is unknown.

Repertoires were generated with immunoSEQ multiplex PCR, while TCRdb's copy carries only in-frame clones and drops some. The sample contains around 110,000 clones, more than 75% of which appear only once. V is TRBV9 and J is TRBJ1-3; maybe TRBD1 (5 bases). The TCR was taken from an adult in good health. The source was peripheral blood, collected on day 0 of AZD1222 vaccination. The CDR3 region has the DNA TGTGCCAGCAGCTCGGGGGAGGGTCTCGGCCACACCATATATTTT. This gives the protein CASSSGEGLGHTIYF. The whole variable domain, remainder taken from reference TRBV9 and TRBJ1-3, is DSGVTQTPKHLITATGQRVTLRCSPRSGDLSVYWYQQSLDQGLQFLIQYYNGEERAKGNILERFSAQQFPDLHSELNLSSLELGDSALYFCASSSGEGLGHTIYFGEGSWLTVV.